This TCR beta chain derives from a study of chemoradiotherapy in HPV16-positive cancers. The study's findings and limits: The functional HPV-specific definition rests on just two HPV16-positive patients. HPV-responsive T-cell expansion during chemoradiotherapy was linked to improved recurrence-free survival in HPV16-positive patients. Candidate HPV-specific clones and E7-related TCR motifs grew in tumor during treatment.

TCRdb's table, derived via immunoSEQ multiplex PCR, lists solely in-frame clones and lacks some. The repertoire holds about 21,000 clones, with about 90% as singletons. Worth noting for this clone: Its antigen is undetermined.

Between the trimmed V and J ends, which lost 7 bases and 7 bases, there was a span of 13 bases. This CDR3 contains 13 residues. From germline, CDR1 is MNHNY and CDR2 SVGAGI (reference sequence). The chain carries TRBV6-6 and TRBJ2-2; TRBD2 is a possible D gene (7 bases). The sample in question was blood, obtained from a patient who underwent chemoradiotherapy. This TCR derives from a human donor with HPV-associated anogenital cancer. This CDR3 is CASKHREGGELFF. CDR3 nucleotides: TGTGCCAGCAAACACAGGGAGGGCGGGGAGCTGTTTTTT.